The T cell receptor beta chain described here comes from a study of blood T cell repertoires in COVID-19. The overall study: Sites across the United States, Italy and Spain contributed samples from acute and convalescent COVID-19.

This CDR3 contains 13 residues. The V gene's germline CDR1 is SGHRS and CDR2 YFSETQ. V lost 4 bases and J lost 7, with 11 bases in between. The protocol was immunoSEQ multiplex PCR, while the TCRdb copy is restricted to in-frame clones and leaves out a portion. This sample has some 300,000 clones; 85% to 90% occur once, and the top ten carry approximately 2%. The count of this clone is one. The chain uses TRBV5-1 and TRBJ2-2, with a possible D match to TRBD1 (5 bases). This TCR derives from a woman in her twenties or thirties with COVID-19, enrolled during active disease. The specimen sequenced was peripheral blood. CDR3 in DNA: TGCGCCAGCAGCCCCAGGGTGGGCGGGGAGCTGTTTTTT. Protein product: CASSPRVGGELFF. The whole variable domain, filled in from reference TRBV5-1 and TRBJ2-2, reads KAGVTQTPRYLIKTRGQQVTLSCSPISGHRSVSWYQQTPGQGLQFLFEYFSETQRNKGNFPGRFSGRQFSNSRSEMNVSTLELGDSALYLCASSPRVGGELFFGEGSRLTVL.